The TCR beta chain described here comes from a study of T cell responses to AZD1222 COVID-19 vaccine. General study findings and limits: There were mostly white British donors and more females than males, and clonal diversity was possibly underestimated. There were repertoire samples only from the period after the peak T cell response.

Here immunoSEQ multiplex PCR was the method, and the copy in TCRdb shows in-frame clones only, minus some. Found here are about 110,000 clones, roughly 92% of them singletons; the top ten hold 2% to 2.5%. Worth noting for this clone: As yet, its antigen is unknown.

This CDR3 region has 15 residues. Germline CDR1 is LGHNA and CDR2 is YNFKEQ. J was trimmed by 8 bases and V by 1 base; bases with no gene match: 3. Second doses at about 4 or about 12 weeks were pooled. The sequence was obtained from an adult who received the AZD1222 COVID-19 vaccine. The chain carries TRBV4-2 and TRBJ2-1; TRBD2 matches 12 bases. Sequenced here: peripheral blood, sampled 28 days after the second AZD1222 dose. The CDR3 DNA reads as TGTGCCAGCAGCCAAGTACTAGCGGGGGGATATGAGCAGTTCTTC. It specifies CASSQVLAGGYEQFF.